These 22 T cell receptor beta chains were all obtained from the same sample, sequenced in a study of Graves' ophthalmopathy and Graves' hyperthyroidism. Scientists amplified the TCR beta CDR3 regions from RNA transcripts. In the first round, RT-PCR was carried out with HTBI primers, and a multiplex PCR formed the second round. In TCRdb, the multiplex PCR reads were re-called with MiXCR into one record per CDR3 protein. The data show over 200,000 distinct CDR3 sequences, under 30% seen once. Input material: peripheral blood. All receptors derive from a man aged 50 to 60 with Graves' ophthalmopathy.

In its sample, this clonotype was seen many times. The rearrangement joins TRBV6-1 to TRBJ2-7; 8 nucleotides line up with TRBD1. The CDR3 totals 14 residues. The germline gives CDR1 MNHNS, CDR2 SASEGT. V lost 10 bases and J lost 3; bases outside the gene matches: 11. CDR3 sequence reads: CATKGRTGLYEQYF. DNA for the CDR3: TGTGCCACAAAGGGGCGGACAGGGCTCTACGAGCAGTACTTC.

There are many counts of this clonotype. The chain joins TRBV20-1 to TRBJ2-2, with D perhaps TRBD2 (6 bases). This CDR3 has 14 amino acids. CDR1 and CDR2 (germline): DFQATT, SNEGSKA (reference sequence). The V gene lost 4 bases and the J gene lost 2 bases, with 11 bases spanning the gap. The CDR3 DNA reads as TGCAGTGCTAAATACGGGAGCAACACCGGGGAGCTGTTTTTT. The encoded protein is CSAKYGSNTGELFF.

The sample holds many counts of this clonotype. The rearrangement links TRBV11-2 to TRBJ2-7; 9 bases align to TRBD1. With 0 bases clipped from V and 3 bases from J, the junction kept 3 bases outside the gene matches. The CDR3 spans 15 residues. In germline, CDR1 is SGHAT, CDR2 FQNNGV. CDR3: CASSLDLDRGYEQYF. The CDR3 DNA reads TGTGCCAGCAGCTTAGATTTGGACAGGGGCTACGAGCAGTACTTC.

The chain couples TRBV28 to TRBJ2-5; 10 bases map to TRBD2. V lost 10 bases to trimming and J lost 5 bases; unmatched junction nucleotides: 4. The CDR3 is 12 residues long. Per the germline V gene, CDR1 is MDHEN and CDR2 is SYDVKM. In DNA, the CDR3 is TGTGCCACCGGAGCGGGAGGGGAGACCCAGTACTTC. Translating gives CATGAGGETQYF.

This clonotype has ten or more counts. The chain couples TRBV12-3 or TRBV12-4 to TRBJ1-1, with D possibly being TRBD1 (5 bases). The CDR3 extends over 11 amino acids. Trimming stripped 5 bases from V and 6 bases from J, with 7 bases between. The CDR3 DNA is TGTGCCAGCAGTAACAGGTCTGAAGCTTTCTTT. It yields the protein CASSNRSEAFF.

This clonotype was picked up one time. This chain uses TRBV2 with TRBJ1-2; 7 bases are a match to TRBD1. Unmatched junction bases numbered 11, after V lost 7 bases and J lost 0 bases. This CDR3 is built from 16 residues. From germline, CDR1 is SNHLY and CDR2 FYNNEI. The CDR3 is CASTLDRRYTNYGYTF. The CDR3 DNA reads as TGTGCCAGCACTCTGGACAGGCGATATACTAACTATGGCTACACCTTC.

At least ten counts were recorded for this clonotype. V gene TRBV6-1 combines with J gene TRBJ2-5; the D gene is possibly TRBD2 (5 bases). Germline CDR1 and CDR2: MNHNS and SASEGT. V was shortened by 4 bases and J by 2 bases, with 23 bases between the two germline ends. This CDR3 spans 18 amino acids. CDR3 nucleotides: TGTGCCAGCAGTGGAAAAGGATACAGTGTAACGGGACAAGAGACCCAGTACTTC. It yields the protein CASSGKGYSVTGQETQYF.

This clonotype was observed many times. The V gene is TRBV12-3 or TRBV12-4, the J gene TRBJ1-1; D is undetermined. The V end lost 3 bases, the J end lost 1 base, and 9 bases lay between the germline ends. The CDR3 has 14 amino acids. The CDR3 spells CASSFVNKNTEAFF. CDR3 bases: TGTGCCAGCAGTTTTGTGAACAAGAACACTGAAGCTTTCTTT.

This clonotype was counted many times. The chain employs TRBV27 and TRBJ2-2, with 9 bases aligning to TRBD2. Unmatched junction bases numbered 6, after V lost 0 bases and J lost 4 bases. Germline CDR1 is MNHEY and CDR2 is SMNVEV (reference sequence). The CDR3 extends over 17 amino acids. CDR3 sequence (DNA): TGTGCCAGCAGTTTATCGGCACTTAGCGGGAGCACCGGGGAGCTGTTTTTT. Protein: CASSLSALSGSTGELFF.

In its sample, this clonotype was seen many times. The chain links TRBV7-2 to TRBJ2-5, with TRBD2 matching over 10 bases. The V segment lost 1 base and the J segment 5 bases; nucleotides outside the gene matches: 10. The germline CDR1 and CDR2 sequences are SGHTA and FQGNSA. The length of the CDR3 is 17 residues. CDR3 amino acids: CASSLGVAGGGVETQYF. Written as DNA, the CDR3 is TGTGCCAGCAGCTTAGGAGTAGCGGGAGGCGGGGTCGAGACCCAGTACTTC. The full variable domain, with the rest looked up from reference TRBV7-2 and TRBJ2-5, is GAGVSQSPSNKVTEKGKDVELRCDPISGHTALYWYRQSLGQGLEFLIYFQGNSAPDKSGLPSDRFSAERTGGSVSTLTIQRTQQEDSAVYLCASSLGVAGGGVETQYFGPGTRLLVL.

Many counts were recorded for this clonotype. The V and J genes are TRBV6-2 or TRBV6-3 and TRBJ2-5; the D gene is possibly TRBD1 (6 bases). Deletions cut 2 bases from V and 1 base from J, with 20 bases between. The germline V gene encodes CDR1 MNHEY and CDR2 SVGEGT. The CDR3 length is 18 residues. Here the CDR3 DNA reads TGTGCCAGCAGTTACCACATAGGTGGGGGCCCTTTCCAAGAGACCCAGTACTTC. This sequence encodes CASSYHIGGGPFQETQYF.

This clonotype was recorded at least ten times. The chain combines TRBV12-3 or TRBV12-4 with TRBJ1-1; D ambiguous. CDR3 length: 13 residues. The ends were cut back, 4 bases at V and 5 bases at J, with 11 bases in the middle. The CDR3 reads CASSWVLRTEAFF. CDR3 coding DNA: TGTGCCAGCAGTTGGGTGCTCCGGACTGAAGCTTTCTTT.

This clonotype was observed at least ten times. The gene calls are TRBV5-4 and TRBJ1-6, with D uncertain. Germline values: CDR1 SGHNT, CDR2 YYREEE (reference sequence). The CDR3 is 12 residues long. Deletions cut 5 bases from V and 10 bases from J, with 10 bases between. The CDR3, as DNA: TGTGCCAGCAGGGATCGAGACTCACCCCTCCACTTT. Amino acid sequence: CASRDRDSPLHF. Combining the CDR3 with reference TRBV5-4 and TRBJ1-6 gives the whole variable domain ETGVTQSPTHLIKTRGQQVTLRCSSQSGHNTVSWYQQALGQGPQFIFQYYREEENGRGNFPPRFSGLQFPNYSSELNVNALELDDSALYLCASRDRDSPLHFGNGTRLTVT.

This clonotype was detected only a few times. This chain uses TRBV7-2 with TRBJ2-7, with D perhaps matching TRBD2 (6 bases). V lost 5 bases and J lost 9, with 14 bases in between. Germline-derived CDR1 and CDR2 are SGHTA and FQGNSA. CDR3 length: 12 residues. Here the CDR3 DNA reads TGTGCCAGCAGCCCACGGACCGGGGGGCAGTACTTC. Its protein product is CASSPRTGGQYF.

At least ten counts were recorded for this clonotype. The chain uses TRBV27 and TRBJ2-7; 7 bases match TRBD2. Trimming at V came to 2 bases and at J to 3 bases, leaving 7 bases not matched to a gene. The CDR3 runs to 15 residues. Germline V lookup: CDR1 MNHEY, CDR2 SMNVEV (reference sequence). This chain's CDR3 is CASSLSGLVNYEQYF. As DNA, the CDR3 is TGTGCCAGCAGTTTAAGCGGACTAGTAAACTACGAGCAGTACTTC.

This clonotype has a count of ten or more. The rearrangement joins TRBV11-2 to TRBJ2-5; 7 bases are a match to TRBD1. V shed 4 bases and J 4 bases; nucleotides not matched to a gene: 12. This CDR3 has 16 residues. The V gene's germline CDR1 is SGHAT and CDR2 FQNNGV. This CDR3 reads CASSWTGGPGGETQYF. CDR3 in DNA: TGTGCCAGCAGCTGGACAGGCGGGCCAGGTGGAGAGACCCAGTACTTC.

This clonotype came up many times. This chain connects TRBV10-2 to TRBJ1-1; perhaps TRBD1 as D (5 bases). The CDR3 loop spans 14 amino acids. V shed 8 bases and J shed 0 bases, with 13 bases lying between them. Germline CDR1 WSHSY, CDR2 SAAADI. DNA of the CDR3: TGCGCCAGCGGCCCGGGGCTGCTGAACACTGAAGCTTTCTTT. Translated: CASGPGLLNTEAFF.

This clonotype was recorded many times. The gene calls are TRBV10-3 and TRBJ2-7; 7 bases match TRBD1. V shed 2 bases, J shed 3 bases, and the junction held 7 bases outside the gene matches. The CDR3 has 15 residues. Germline values: CDR1 ENHRY, CDR2 SYGVKD. CDR3 bases: TGTGCCATCAGTGAGGGGGACAGACAGAACTACGAGCAGTACTTC. It yields the protein CAISEGDRQNYEQYF.

The sample holds many counts of this clonotype. This chain uses TRBV6-2 or TRBV6-3 with TRBJ2-2, with a tentative D call TRBD1 (6 bases). CDR1 and CDR2 (germline): MNHEY, SVGEGT. The CDR3 spans 15 residues. V lost 2 bases and J lost 4, with 11 bases in between. The CDR3 loop is CASSYTGKPTGELFF. CDR3 bases: TGTGCCAGCAGTTACACAGGGAAGCCCACCGGGGAGCTGTTTTTT.

This clonotype was recorded once. This sequence joins TRBV5-1 and TRBJ2-7, with D possibly matching TRBD1 (8 bases). The V gene lost 0 bases and the J gene lost 5 bases, with 12 bases spanning the gap. The CDR3 length is 14 residues. CDR1 and CDR2 (germline): SGHRS, YFSETQ. CDR3 sequence: CASSLVQGGHEQYF. The CDR3 nucleotides are TGCGCCAGCAGCTTGGTACAGGGGGGGCACGAGCAGTACTTC.

This clonotype has more than one count but fewer than ten. The DNA of the CDR3 is TGTGCCACCAGCAGAGATAGCCCCACAGATACGCAGTATTTT. Translated: CATSRDSPTDTQYF. The rearrangement joins TRBV15 to TRBJ2-3, with D unresolved. The CDR3 is 14 residues long. The germline CDR1 and CDR2 sequences are LNHNV and YYDKDF (reference sequence). Between the trimmed V and J ends, which lost 0 bases and 2 bases, there was a span of 6 bases.

The chain carries TRBV6-1 and TRBJ1-6; D gene uncertain. The V gene lost 7 bases and the J gene lost 7 bases, with 14 bases spanning the gap. The CDR3 is 14 residues long. Germline CDR1 reads MNHNS; CDR2 reads SASEGT. CDR3 region: CASTWAGENSPLHF. As DNA, the CDR3 is TGTGCCAGCACATGGGCTGGAGAGAATTCACCCCTCCACTTT.